The 16 T cell receptor beta chains below come from one sample, sequenced in a study of blood T cell repertoires in COVID-19. Produced via immunoSEQ multiplex PCR; TCRdb's table is partial and in-frame only. This sample carries over 15,000 clones, 80% of them seen once, and the ten largest clones take approximately 10%. Source material: peripheral blood. These receptors came from a man older than 75 with acute or convalescent COVID-19.

V and J are TRBV29-1 and TRBJ1-2; D is unclear. Germline lookup yields CDR1 SQVTM and CDR2 ANQGSEA. Trimming removed 6 bases at V and 5 bases at J, with 13 bases between. The CDR3 consists of 12 residues. This chain's CDR3 is CSVTPEVYGYTF. The CDR3 nucleotides are TGCAGCGTCACCCCTGAGGTGTATGGCTACACCTTC.

This chain connects TRBV10-3 to TRBJ2-1, with 14 bases identical to TRBD2. Per the germline V gene, CDR1 is ENHRY and CDR2 is SYGVKD. The CDR3 is made up of 14 amino acids. CDR3 nucleotide sequence: TGTGCTTCGGGACTAGCGGGGGAGGGAAATGAGCAGTTCTTC. Translated, it gives CASGLAGEGNEQFF.

CDR3 in amino acids: CASSRSGHAMDTQYF. Written as DNA, the CDR3 is TGTGCCAGCAGCCGCTCGGGACACGCGATGGATACGCAGTATTTT. This chain uses TRBV7-3 with TRBJ2-3; TRBD1 is a possible D gene (6 bases). The CDR3 length is 15 residues. The V end was cut by 5 bases, the J end by 6 bases, with 18 bases between. Looked up from germline, CDR1 is SGHTA and CDR2 is FQGTGA.

This sequence joins TRBV7-2 and TRBJ2-2; D unresolved. The CDR3 spans 13 residues. Deletions cut 4 bases from V and 6 bases from J, with 9 bases between. Germline V gene data show CDR1 as SGHTA and CDR2 as FQGNSA. This CDR3 reads CASSSTLSGELFF. CDR3 nucleotides: TGTGCCAGCAGCTCCACTCTGTCCGGGGAGCTGTTTTTT.

The V call is TRBV4-3, the J call TRBJ1-3; D may be TRBD1 (5 bases). Per the germline V gene, CDR1 is LGHNA and CDR2 is YSLEER. V was cut by 4 bases and J by 7 bases, with 17 bases left in between. CDR3 length: 15 amino acids. The CDR3 loop is CASSPLGAEENTIYF. CDR3 bases: TGCGCCAGCAGCCCATTAGGGGCCGAAGAGAACACCATATATTTT.

CDR3 in amino acids: CASSPGRQGGSPLHF. Written as DNA, the CDR3 is TGTGCCAGCTCACCAGGGAGACAGGGAGGATCACCCCTCCACTTT. V usage is TRBV18 and J usage is TRBJ1-6; 7 nucleotides line up with TRBD1. From germline, CDR1 is KGHSH and CDR2 LQKENI. The CDR3 is made up of 15 amino acids. With 2 bases clipped from V and 10 bases from J, the junction kept 8 bases outside the gene matches.

V is TRBV19 and J is TRBJ1-5; the match to TRBD1 covers 10 bases. The CDR3 totals 17 residues. Germline V gene data show CDR1 as LNHDA and CDR2 as SQIVND (reference sequence). The V and J ends lost 7 bases and 6 bases, in that order; junction bases with no gene match: 15. DNA of the CDR3: TGTGCCAGTAAATTAACCGACAGGGGGCAGTCTGGTCAGCCCCAGCATTTT. Translated: CASKLTDRGQSGQPQHF.

Turning to this clone: The junction and the germline gene differ at one end; a read error may be behind it. The J gene is TRBJ2-1, the V gene TRBV7-9; D is possibly TRBD1 (5 bases). The length of the CDR3 is 13 residues. The germline V gene encodes CDR1 SEHNR and CDR2 FQNEAQ (reference sequence). Written as DNA, the CDR3 is TGTGCCAGCAGCTTACAGGGCTACGATGAGCAGTTCTTC. It codes for CASSLQGYDEQFF.

This rearrangement joins TRBV7-9 to TRBJ2-3, with 9 positions matching TRBD2. Per germline, CDR1 SEHNR and CDR2 FQNEAQ (reference sequence). With V trimmed by 5 bases and J by 5 bases, 11 bases remained unmatched. The CDR3 length is 16 residues. The CDR3 reads CASSPRGGGTGDTQYF. In DNA, the CDR3 is TGTGCCAGCAGCCCACGCGGGGGGGGAACGGGAGATACGCAGTATTTT. The full variable domain, rest sourced from reference TRBV7-9 and TRBJ2-3, is DTGVSQNPRHKITKRGQNVTFRCDPISEHNRLYWYRQTLGQGPEFLTYFQNEAQLEKSRLLSDRFSAERPKGSFSTLEIQRTEQGDSAMYLCASSPRGGGTGDTQYFGPGTRLTVL.

This clone was counted only a few times. V is TRBV11-2 and J is TRBJ2-7, with 10 bases aligning to TRBD1. V shed 1 base, J shed 3 bases, and the junction held 9 bases outside the gene matches. CDR1 SGHAT and CDR2 FQNNGV come from the germline V gene. The CDR3 is 17 amino acids. Written as DNA, the CDR3 is TGTGCCAGCAGCTTAGGCTGGGGGACAGGGGTGGGCTACGAGCAGTACTTC. This translates into CASSLGWGTGVGYEQYF.

The rearrangement joins TRBV7-2 to TRBJ1-1, with D possibly TRBD1 on 6 matching bases. Germline V gene lookup returns CDR1 SGHTA and CDR2 FQGNSA. The V and J ends lost 0 bases and 4 bases respectively, with 12 bases between them. The CDR3 has 15 amino acids. This CDR3 is CASSLARGAVTEAFF. The CDR3 DNA is TGTGCCAGCAGCTTAGCGCGGGGGGCTGTCACTGAAGCTTTCTTT.

This clone has more than one count but fewer than ten. The V and J genes are TRBV2 and TRBJ2-1; a weak D match, TRBD2 (5 bases). CDR1 is SNHLY, CDR2 FYNNEI, per germline. The length of the CDR3 is 13 residues. Trimming removed 5 bases from V and 0 bases from J, with 5 bases in between. The CDR3 reads CASSRDSYNEQFF. DNA for the CDR3: TGTGCCAGCAGTCGGGACTCCTACAATGAGCAGTTCTTC.

The CDR3 coding sequence is TGTGCCATCAGTGAGTTAGGAGACGCAGTCTCCTACAATGAGCAGTTCTTC. Amino acids: CAISELGDAVSYNEQFF. The V call is TRBV10-3, the J call TRBJ2-1, with D hard to call. The CDR3 totals 17 residues. Germline V gene data show CDR1 as ENHRY and CDR2 as SYGVKD. Between the trimmed V and J ends, which lost 1 base and 0 bases, there was a span of 13 bases.

A remark on this clone: The junction and the germline gene differ at one end; a read error may be behind it. The genes are TRBV7-9 and TRBJ1-2; D gene unclear. Germline loops: CDR1 SEHNR, CDR2 FQNEAQ (reference sequence). The CDR3 spans 15 residues. CDR3 in amino acids: CASTLLGDSKEAEVF. CDR3 DNA sequence: TGTGCCAGCACTCTGTTAGGCGACTCAAAGGAAGCTGAGGTCTTC.

The rearrangement joins TRBV3-1 (or the pseudogene TRBV3-2) to TRBJ2-2; TRBD1 aligns across 9 bases. The CDR3 contains 15 residues. Trimming took 4 bases from V and 5 from J; bases not matched to a gene: 5. Germline V gene data show CDR1 as LGHDT and CDR2 as YNNKEL (reference sequence). CDR3 coding DNA: TGTGCCAGCAGCCCCCGGGACAGGGTGACCGGGGAGCTGTTTTTT. It specifies CASSPRDRVTGELFF.

The chain links TRBV5-3 to TRBJ2-7, with 9 bases lining up with TRBD1. TRBV5-3 is an ORF; its function is uncertain. The ends lost 4 bases at V and 3 bases at J; junction bases unmatched: 20. The length of the CDR3 is 19 residues. CDR3 bases: TGTGCCAGAAGCCGGTCACACTGGGCGACAGGGGGATTAGGCTACGAGCAGTACTTC. This encodes CARSRSHWATGGLGYEQYF.